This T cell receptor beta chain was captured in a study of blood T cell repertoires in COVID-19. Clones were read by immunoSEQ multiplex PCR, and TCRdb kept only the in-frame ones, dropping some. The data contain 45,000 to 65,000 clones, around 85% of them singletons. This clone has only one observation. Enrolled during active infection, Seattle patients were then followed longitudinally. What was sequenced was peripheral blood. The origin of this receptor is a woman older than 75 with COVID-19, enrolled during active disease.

DNA of the CDR3: TGTGCCAGCAGCTCTCAGGGGAGCTACGAGCAGTACTTC. Its protein is CASSSQGSYEQYF. The genes are TRBV7-9 and TRBJ2-7, with a possible D match to TRBD1 (6 bases). There are 13 residues in the CDR3. Germline V gives CDR1 SEHNR, CDR2 FQNEAQ (reference sequence). V gave up 4 bases and J gave up 3 bases, with 10 bases separating them.